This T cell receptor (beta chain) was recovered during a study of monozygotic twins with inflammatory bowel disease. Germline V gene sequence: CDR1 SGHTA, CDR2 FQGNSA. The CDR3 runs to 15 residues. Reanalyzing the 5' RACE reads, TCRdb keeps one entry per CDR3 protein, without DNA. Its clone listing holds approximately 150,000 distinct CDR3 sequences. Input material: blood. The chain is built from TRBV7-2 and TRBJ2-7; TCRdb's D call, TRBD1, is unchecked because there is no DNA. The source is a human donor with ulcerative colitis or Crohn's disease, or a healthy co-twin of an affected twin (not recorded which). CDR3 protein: CASTLTGGFTYEQYF. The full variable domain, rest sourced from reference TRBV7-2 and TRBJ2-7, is GAGVSQSPSNKVTEKGKDVELRCDPISGHTALYWYRQSLGQGLEFLIYFQGNSAPDKSGLPSDRFSAERTGGSVSTLTIQRTQQEDSAVYLCASTLTGGFTYEQYFGPGTRLTVT.